The 28 T cell receptor beta chains reported below all come from one sample, sequenced in a study of blood T cell repertoires in COVID-19. Repertoires were generated with immunoSEQ multiplex PCR, while TCRdb's copy carries only in-frame clones and drops some. Here the sample spans about 240,000 clones, 87% being singletons. The specimen sequenced was peripheral blood. The receptors were sampled from a man aged 55 to 70 who had recovered from COVID-19.

Here the CDR3 DNA reads TGCGCCAGCAGCTTGGTAGTGAACACTGAAGCTTTCTTT. Its protein is CASSLVVNTEAFF. The rearrangement links TRBV5-1 to TRBJ1-1; D gene ambiguous. In germline, CDR1 is SGHRS, CDR2 YFSETQ. The CDR3 has 13 amino acids. Trimming stripped 0 bases from V and 0 bases from J, with 3 bases between.

The genes are TRBV4-2 and TRBJ2-1, with TRBD2 matching 8 bases. The germline CDR1 and CDR2 sequences are LGHNA and YNFKEQ. Trimming at V came to 5 bases and at J to 7 bases, leaving 10 bases not matched to a gene. The CDR3 length is 15 residues. CDR3 coding DNA: TGTGCCAGCAGCGGATCGGGAGGGGGGCTGAATGAGCAGTTCTTC. This translates into CASSGSGGGLNEQFF.

The chain is built from TRBV10-3 and TRBJ1-2; possible D gene TRBD1, 6 bases. This CDR3 has 14 residues. Trimming took off 5 bases at V and 8 bases at J, with 18 bases between the two ends. Per the germline V gene, CDR1 is ENHRY and CDR2 is SYGVKD. CDR3 DNA sequence: TGTGCCATCAGTCACGGGGGGGCGGCCTGGGGCTACACCTTC. Translating it yields CAISHGGAAWGYTF.

The genes are TRBV5-5 and TRBJ1-3, with D possibly matching TRBD1 (6 bases). Germline V gene lookup returns CDR1 SGHKS and CDR2 YYEKEE (reference sequence). The CDR3 length is 15 residues. V was cut by 3 bases and J by 0 bases, with 10 bases left in between. CDR3 in amino acids: CASSWTDSSGNTIYF. The CDR3 nucleotides are TGTGCCAGCAGCTGGACGGACAGCTCTGGAAACACCATATATTTT.

The V call is TRBV24-1, the J call TRBJ2-5; D is perhaps TRBD1 (6 bases). Germline lookup yields CDR1 KGHDR and CDR2 SFDVKD. V was shortened by 2 bases and J by 5 bases, with 8 bases between the two germline ends. This CDR3 contains 13 residues. The CDR3 DNA follows: TGTGCCACCAGTGATTACAGGGCCGAGACCCAGTACTTC. This gives the protein CATSDYRAETQYF.

The chain carries TRBV29-1 and TRBJ2-7; D remains unclear. This CDR3 region has 11 residues. The V gene lost 2 bases and the J gene lost 4 bases, with 6 bases spanning the gap. Looked up from germline, CDR1 is SQVTM and CDR2 is ANQGSEA. CDR3 sequence (DNA): TGCAGCGTTGAATCGGGTTACGAGCAGTACGTC. Residues: CSVESGYEQYV.

The chain recombines TRBV19 with TRBJ1-2; TRBD1 matches 7 bases. The CDR3 has 16 residues. The ends lost 4 bases at V and 3 bases at J; junction bases unmatched: 11. Germline values: CDR1 LNHDA, CDR2 SQIVND (reference sequence). The CDR3 is CASSKGDRAAYYGYTF. CDR3 nucleotide sequence: TGTGCCAGTAGTAAGGGCGACAGGGCGGCGTACTATGGCTACACCTTC.

The chain recombines TRBV15 with TRBJ2-7; 7 bases line up with TRBD2. Looked up from germline, CDR1 is LNHNV and CDR2 is YYDKDF (reference sequence). Trimming took 2 bases from V and 3 from J; bases not matched to a gene: 7. The CDR3 totals 15 residues. CDR3 region: CATSRPIAGYYEQYF. CDR3 DNA: TGTGCCACCAGCAGACCCATAGCGGGTTACTACGAGCAGTACTTC.

This clone was picked up many times. The CDR3 DNA is TGTGCCAGCATTGAGGCAGGGGGCGAGGAACAGCCCCAGCATTTT. Its translation is CASIEAGGEEQPQHF. The chain recombines TRBV6-6 with TRBJ1-5; 8 nucleotides agree with TRBD1. The CDR3 spans 15 residues. In germline, CDR1 is MNHNY, CDR2 SVGAGI (reference sequence). The trim removed 7 bases at V and 7 bases at J, leaving 12 bases unmatched.

The gene calls are TRBV10-1 and TRBJ2-7; no reliable D call. There are 14 residues in the CDR3. V was shortened by 4 bases and J by 3 bases, with 13 bases between the two germline ends. In germline, CDR1 is WNHNN, CDR2 SYGVQD (reference sequence). This CDR3 reads CASSVLTQYYEQYF. DNA of the CDR3: TGCGCCAGCAGTGTCCTCACACAATACTACGAGCAGTACTTC.

This clone was seen once. This rearrangement joins TRBV10-3 to TRBJ1-2, with D hard to call. V lost 10 bases to trimming and J lost 2 bases, with 17 bases between them. This CDR3 region has 14 residues. Per germline, CDR1 ENHRY and CDR2 SYGVKD. The CDR3 sequence: CATEDRTLNYGYTF. CDR3 nucleotides: TGTGCCACCGAAGACCGGACTCTCAACTATGGCTACACCTTC.

The chain carries TRBV11-2 and TRBJ1-2, with D tentatively TRBD1 (5 bases). In germline, CDR1 is SGHAT, CDR2 FQNNGV. V was cut by 5 bases and J by 4 bases, with 17 bases left in between. The CDR3 covers 15 residues. The CDR3 region is CASSTISDSAYGYTF. CDR3 coding DNA: TGTGCCAGCAGCACTATATCAGACAGCGCCTATGGCTACACCTTC.

This chain uses TRBV6-5 with TRBJ2-7; D is undetermined. Germline CDR1 reads MNHEY; CDR2 reads SVGAGI. The CDR3 sequence is 11 residues long. V lost 4 bases and J 3 bases, leaving 4 bases between the germline ends. The DNA of the CDR3 is TGTGCCAGCAGTTTCAACTACGAGCAGTACGTC. It codes for CASSFNYEQYV.

This clone was recorded once. This chain joins TRBV19 and TRBJ2-6; maybe TRBD2 (5 bases). Germline CDR1 and CDR2: LNHDA and SQIVND (reference sequence). The V and J ends lost 11 bases and 3 bases respectively, with 11 bases between them. The CDR3 consists of 13 residues. The CDR3 reads CACSGYGANVLTF. In nucleotides, the CDR3 is TGTGCCTGTTCGGGGTATGGGGCCAACGTCCTGACTTTC.

The chain carries TRBV24-1 and TRBJ1-1, with TRBD1 matching 7 bases. Germline CDR1 KGHDR, CDR2 SFDVKD. V gave up 2 bases and J gave up 4 bases; unmatched junction bases: 6. This CDR3 comprises 15 residues. The CDR3 region has the DNA TGTGCCACCAGTGATTCCAGACAGGGTCGCACTGAAGCTTTCTTT. It is translated as CATSDSRQGRTEAFF.

Only one count was recorded for this clone. The V and J genes are TRBV5-1 and TRBJ1-1, with 11 bases aligning to TRBD1. The CDR3 spans 14 residues. CDR1 and CDR2 (germline): SGHRS, YFSETQ. V shed 5 bases, J shed 5 bases, and the junction held 5 bases outside the gene matches. CDR3 sequence reads: CASRSGTGGTEAFF. DNA for the CDR3: TGCGCCAGCAGGTCTGGGACAGGGGGTACTGAAGCTTTCTTT.

The rearrangement joins TRBV7-2 to TRBJ2-6, with D unclear. Germline loops: CDR1 SGHTA, CDR2 FQGNSA. Trimming cost V 4 bases and J 4 bases, with 8 bases left between them. This CDR3 contains 14 residues. The CDR3 sequence is CASSSPAGANVLTF. CDR3 in DNA: TGTGCCAGCAGCTCCCCTGCGGGGGCCAACGTCCTGACTTTC.

On this clone itself: Additional DNA sequences in this sample encode the identical CDR3. This chain connects TRBV7-9 to TRBJ2-7; no definite D call. This CDR3 region has 12 residues. With 2 bases removed from V and 3 bases from J, the gap between germline ends came to 5 bases. Germline CDR1 and CDR2: SEHNR and FQNEAQ (reference sequence). This CDR3 reads CASSLSGYEQYF. The CDR3 DNA sequence: TGTGCCAGCAGCTTATCAGGCTACGAGCAGTACTTC.

This clone was recorded a few times. This chain uses TRBV5-6 with TRBJ2-2; D gene unclear. The CDR3 is 13 amino acids. The germline V gene encodes CDR1 SGHDT and CDR2 YYEEEE. With 0 bases removed from V and 6 bases from J, the gap between germline ends came to 6 bases. CDR3 coding DNA: TGTGCCAGCAGCTTGGTGGCATCCGGGGAGCTGTTTTTT. This codes for CASSLVASGELFF.

This chain links TRBV11-2 with TRBJ1-2, with D possibly matching TRBD1 (5 bases). Germline V gene lookup returns CDR1 SGHAT and CDR2 FQNNGV. The CDR3 sequence is 14 residues long. V dropped 4 bases and J dropped 4 bases, with 13 bases sitting between them. CDR3 DNA: TGTGCCAGCAGCTCCAAGGAGGGGTTCTATGGCTACACCTTC. As protein: CASSSKEGFYGYTF.

The V call is TRBV19, the J call TRBJ2-6; D ambiguous. V was trimmed by 11 bases and J by 2 bases, leaving 13 bases between them. Germline CDR1 and CDR2: LNHDA and SQIVND (reference sequence). CDR3 length equals 14 residues. The CDR3 region is CAASWAAGANVLTF. The CDR3 nucleotides are TGTGCCGCATCGTGGGCTGCTGGGGCCAACGTCCTGACTTTC.

CDR3 residues: CASSRTVGPYNEQFF. The CDR3 region has the DNA TGTGCCAGCAGTAGGACAGTGGGGCCCTACAATGAGCAGTTCTTC. The chain links TRBV6-2 or TRBV6-3 to TRBJ2-1; tentatively, D is TRBD1 (6 bases). The CDR3 extends over 15 amino acids. Per germline, CDR1 MNHEY and CDR2 SVGEGT. Trimming stripped 5 bases from V and 2 bases from J, with 13 bases between.

A single count supports this clone. The genes are TRBV20-1 and TRBJ1-1; possible D gene TRBD1, 6 bases. Germline CDR1 and CDR2: DFQATT and SNEGSKA (reference sequence). CDR3 length: 11 amino acids. V lost 4 bases, J lost 10 bases, and 13 bases lay in between. The CDR3 is CSATQGGGAFF. In DNA, the CDR3 is TGCAGTGCTACACAGGGTGGAGGAGCTTTCTTT.

The chain has TRBV2 and TRBJ2-2, with 8 nucleotides matching TRBD1. The CDR3 extends over 15 amino acids. CDR1 SNHLY and CDR2 FYNNEI come from the germline V gene. J gave up 3 bases and V 5 bases, and 5 bases lay outside the gene matches. The CDR3 region is CASSRRGHYTGELFF. CDR3 coding DNA: TGTGCCAGCAGTCGCAGGGGGCATTACACCGGGGAGCTGTTTTTT.

The chain joins TRBV24-1 to TRBJ2-2; D is unresolved. CDR3 size: 15 residues. Germline V CDR1 and CDR2: KGHDR, SFDVKD. V was shortened by 3 bases and J by 5 bases, with 12 bases between the two germline ends. CDR3 DNA sequence: TGTGCCACCAGTGATCCCTCTTCGAGAACCGGGGAGCTGTTTTTT. Protein: CATSDPSSRTGELFF.

The CDR3 DNA reads TGTGCCAGCAGCGTCAGGGTTGGGACAGATACGCAGTATTTT. It encodes CASSVRVGTDTQYF. The rearrangement uses TRBV9 and TRBJ2-3, with a possible D match to TRBD1 (5 bases). With 2 bases removed from V and 3 bases from J, the gap between germline ends came to 10 bases. The CDR3 length is 14 residues. The germline V gene has CDR1 SGDLS and CDR2 YYNGEE.

The chain couples TRBV5-6 to TRBJ1-1; tentatively, D is TRBD1 (5 bases). Germline assignment: CDR1 SGHDT and CDR2 YYEEEE. This CDR3 spans 13 amino acids. Trimming removed 0 bases at V and 5 bases at J, with 8 bases between. The CDR3 sequence: CASSLGRGTEAFF. In DNA, the CDR3 is TGTGCCAGCAGCTTGGGTAGGGGAACTGAAGCTTTCTTT.

The sample holds one count of this clone. In nucleotides, the CDR3 is TGCGCCAGCAGCTTGCCCTCCGGGGGGGCAGAGACCCAGTACTTC. This sequence encodes CASSLPSGGAETQYF. This rearrangement joins TRBV5-1 to TRBJ2-5; TRBD2 aligns across 8 bases. Per germline, CDR1 SGHRS and CDR2 YFSETQ. The V gene end was trimmed by 1 base and the J gene end by 4 bases; junction bases not matched to a gene: 6. This CDR3 has 15 residues.